The clone carrying this T cell receptor beta chain has just a few counts. What it binds is unknown. The sample belongs to a study of blood T cells in healthy people across ages. Overall study findings and caveats: Age showed a roughly linear inverse relationship with TCR beta diversity per million T cells. Higher diversity and more naive CD4+ cells were features of long-lived donors, compared to aged donors.

Through a sample-barcoded 5' primer and a J-beta primer mix, a second PCR was run for roughly 6 to 12 cycles. Tagging of each cDNA molecule was performed by a template-switch adaptor with 12 random nucleotides. Using its own MiXCR run on the 5' RACE reads, TCRdb lists one record per CDR3 protein. The sample lists roughly 650,000 distinct CDR3 sequences, 32% occurring once. The germline gives CDR1 SGHRS, CDR2 YFSETQ. CDR3 length: 12 amino acids. V was clipped by 4 bases and J by 8 bases, with 12 bases between them. The chain recombines TRBV5-1 with TRBJ1-2; D call uncertain. The TCR was taken from a woman aged 80 or over in good health. Sequencing was performed on blood. The CDR3 DNA reads TGCGCCAGCAGCCCCGATCTGGGCGGCTACACCTTC. The encoded protein is CASSPDLGGYTF.